This passage covers 8 T cell receptor beta chains from one sample sequenced in a study of blood T cell repertoires in COVID-19. Libraries were prepared by immunoSEQ multiplex PCR; TCRdb keeps only in-frame clonotypes and omits some of them. Altogether about 480,000 clones are present, around 89% being singletons, with the ten largest covering 1.8%. The source material was PBMCs or T cells enriched from blood (not recorded which). These receptors were obtained from a woman in her thirties or forties who had recovered from COVID-19.

The chain recombines TRBV7-2 with TRBJ2-3, with 10 bases identical to TRBD2. The CDR3 spans 15 residues. Unmatched junction bases numbered 4, after V lost 5 bases and J lost 2 bases. Germline values: CDR1 SGHTA, CDR2 FQGNSA. The CDR3 here is CASSQLAGNTDTQYF. The CDR3 DNA reads as TGTGCCAGCAGCCAACTAGCGGGGAACACAGATACGCAGTATTTT.

V and J are TRBV12-5 and TRBJ1-5; TRBD1 is a possible D gene (5 bases). Per the germline V gene, CDR1 is LGHNT and CDR2 is FRNRAP. V shed 1 base and J shed 0 bases, with 13 bases lying between them. CDR3 size: 17 residues. This CDR3 is CASGLATGGVSNQPQHF. Here the CDR3 DNA reads TGTGCTAGTGGTTTGGCTACTGGGGGGGTTAGCAATCAGCCCCAGCATTTT.

The chain combines TRBV2 with TRBJ1-1, with D tentatively TRBD1 (5 bases). Germline CDR1 reads SNHLY; CDR2 reads FYNNEI. This CDR3 is 16 amino acids long. Trimming shortened V by 3 bases and J by 1 base, and 15 bases separated the two germline ends. The DNA for the CDR3 is TGTGCCAGCAGTGACGGGGGGAGAATTACGAACACTGAAGCTTTCTTT. Residues: CASSDGGRITNTEAFF.

The J gene is TRBJ1-2, the V gene TRBV25-1; 9 nucleotides align to TRBD1. This CDR3 is 14 amino acids long. Looked up from germline, CDR1 is MGHDK and CDR2 is SYGVNS. V trimming: 3 bases; J trimming: 7 bases; junction bases outside the gene matches: 6. The CDR3 loop is CASSDLGQGGGYTF. The CDR3, as DNA: TGTGCCAGCAGTGACTTGGGACAGGGCGGTGGCTACACCTTC.

J is TRBJ1-1 and V is TRBV12-3 or TRBV12-4; perhaps TRBD1 as D (6 bases). The V gene lost 7 bases and the J gene lost 7 bases, with 16 bases spanning the gap. The CDR3 loop spans 13 amino acids. CDR3 nucleotide sequence: TGTGCCAGCACCTTTTTAGTGGACAGTGAAGCTTTCTTT. Encoded protein: CASTFLVDSEAFF.

The chain employs TRBV9 and TRBJ1-1; D not resolved. This CDR3 is 14 amino acids long. With 0 bases removed from V and 3 bases from J, the gap between germline ends came to 9 bases. Germline V lookup: CDR1 SGDLS, CDR2 YYNGEE. The CDR3 region is CASSVDAGYTEAFF. The CDR3 nucleotides read TGTGCCAGCAGCGTAGACGCGGGTTACACTGAAGCTTTCTTT.

This sequence joins TRBV10-3 and TRBJ2-7; 7 positions match TRBD1. Germline V gives CDR1 ENHRY, CDR2 SYGVKD. The V gene end was trimmed by 5 bases and the J gene end by 2 bases; junction bases not matched to a gene: 3. The CDR3 totals 13 residues. This CDR3 is CAISTDRAYEQYF. The DNA for the CDR3 is TGTGCCATCAGTACCGACAGGGCCTACGAGCAGTACTTC.

The chain combines TRBV27 with TRBJ1-1; perhaps TRBD1 as D (5 bases). This CDR3 region has 15 residues. Germline V CDR1 and CDR2: MNHEY, SMNVEV (reference sequence). The V and J ends lost 4 bases and 0 bases respectively, with 12 bases between them. CDR3 DNA sequence: TGTGCCAGCAGTTCGGCCAGGGCAGTGAACACTGAAGCTTTCTTT. Residues: CASSSARAVNTEAFF.